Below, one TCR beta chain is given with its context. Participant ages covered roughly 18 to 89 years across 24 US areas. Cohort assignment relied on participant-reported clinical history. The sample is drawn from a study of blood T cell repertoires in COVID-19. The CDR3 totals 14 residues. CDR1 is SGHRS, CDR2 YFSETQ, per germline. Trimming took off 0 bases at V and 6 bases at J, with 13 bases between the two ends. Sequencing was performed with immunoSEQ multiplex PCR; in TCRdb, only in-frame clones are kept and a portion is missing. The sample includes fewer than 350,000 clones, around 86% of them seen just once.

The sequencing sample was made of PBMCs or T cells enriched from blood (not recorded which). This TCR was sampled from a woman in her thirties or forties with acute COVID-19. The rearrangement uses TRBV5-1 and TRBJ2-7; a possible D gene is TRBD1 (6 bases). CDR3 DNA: TGCGCCAGCAGCTTGGCCGAACAGGGTTCCGAGCAGTACTTC. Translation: CASSLAEQGSEQYF.